This T cell receptor (beta chain) appears in the sequencing data of a study of cytomegalovirus exposure and HLA in healthy donors (dated by TCRdb to 2015 to 2018). At the level of the whole study: According to a later analysis, one platform produced both the 120 validation repertoires and the approximately 600 repertoires of the first cohort. A separate validation cohort of over a hundred different subjects was used in addition to the approximately 700-subject first cohort. The study aimed to test whether cataloging public T cell receptors could reveal signatures of past pathogen exposure. To predict cytomegalovirus infection status, the study brought together high-throughput TCR immunosequencing, statistical association of individual TCRs with disease status, and machine learning. On the study overall, not on this receptor specifically: In vitro tests confirmed that a few of the cytomegalovirus-associated TCR beta chains recognize cytomegalovirus antigens. The validation cohort had no HLA typing available for a later analysis, so co-occurrence within that cohort was assessed over all 110 or so repertoires. The classifier was reported to diagnose cytomegalovirus status with high specificity and sensitivity in both the original and validation cohorts. The authors suggested that the approach could potentially be extended to other disease states and immunological phenotypes. Most TCR sequences were observed very rarely across donors, whereas some public TCRs were present in many individuals. Subsequent analysis determined that TCRs grouped into clusters in the first cohort also showed a tendency toward co-occurrence across the 90 to 150 validation repertoires, and roughly 95% of cluster scores exceeded 0. In the study, about 150 TCR beta chains were listed as associated with cytomegalovirus.

The donors belonged to the validation cohort of 120 subjects, which was separate from the roughly 670-subject first cohort. Of note for this clone: No cognate antigen has been identified for it. Base qualities are not recorded, but no much larger clone differs from it by a single base.

Library preparation was by the immunoSEQ multiplex PCR assay. For the original study's pipeline: A statistical classification framework was developed to diagnose cytomegalovirus status using the catalog of TCR beta chain sequences. TCRdb obtained this table from immuneACCESS and retained in-frame rearrangements with V and J assigned. These tables miss some clones; where compared with another copy, unresolved V genes account for less than half of the shortfall, and the remainder is unexplained. From that table come the V and J calls and clone size; the DNA was used to work out D and trimming. For this sample there are around 200,000 clones; about 81% appear just once. The biggest ten clones account for around 1.2% of the sample. Here V drops 8 bases and J drops 6 bases, and the junction holds 12 bases not matched to any gene. The CDR3 contains 13 residues, cysteine and phenylalanine counted. The entry retains the CDR3 DNA only, 39 bases that are in frame from base 1. Reading the germline V gene (reference sequence) gives CDR1 GTSNPN and CDR2 SVGIG.

The material sequenced was PBMCs. In this chain, TRBV30 is recombined with TRBJ2-7, with 8 bases aligning to TRBD2. The receptor was isolated from a woman aged 30 to 39 in good health and CMV-seronegative. The DNA sequence is TGTGCCGCAGCCGGGACTAGGGGACCCGAGCAGTACTTC. It codes for CAAAGTRGPEQYF.